This T cell receptor (beta chain) emerged from a study of T cells in Graves' hyperthyroidism and ophthalmopathy (dated by TCRdb to 2018 to 2020). Study-level background: Peripheral blood samples were taken at the time of initial diagnosis, prior to any treatment. To identify TCR V-J signatures that set the groups apart, the researchers used a discovery cohort of 90 to 100 patients, made up of 40 to 45 with Graves' ophthalmopathy and some 56 with stable Graves' hyperthyroidism. An independent validation cohort of under 20 hyperthyroidism patients and 15 or so patients who later progressed to ophthalmopathy tested prospective prediction of ophthalmopathy. The 100 discovery patients were randomly split 7:3 into training and test sets. The study also compared thyroid tissue and blood T-cell repertoires from roughly 6 Graves' hyperthyroidism patients. Following sampling, methimazole starting at 30 mg daily was given to hyperthyroidism patients, and high-dose intravenous methylprednisolone was given to ophthalmopathy patients. The paper describes TCR Vbeta CDR3 sequencing of around 130 peripheral blood samples, made up of about 40 ophthalmopathy patients, roughly 80 hyperthyroidism patients and some 17 progressor patients. Overall study results and their limits: A model built on a 13 V-J signature distinguished ophthalmopathy from stable hyperthyroidism, reaching about 88% sensitivity and about 81% specificity in cross-validation and 80%/75% in testing. In validation, the model predicted progression to ophthalmopathy a median of approximately 6.6 months before onset, with about 64% sensitivity and about 72% specificity. No statistical method was used to fix the sample size in advance, and group allocation was not hidden from the investigators. Most expanded thyroid clonotypes (frequency above 0.001) were also found in blood, which suggests that blood repertoires may mirror thyroid immune responses.

A patient counted as having stable Graves' hyperthyroidism if no progression to ophthalmopathy occurred over 18 months of follow-up. Hyperthyroidism patients were newly diagnosed, with disease duration under 2 months, and aged 18 to 65 years. The study excluded patients with uncontrolled infections, other autoimmune diseases, pregnancy or lactation. Diagnoses relied on clinical symptoms, serum thyroxine and TRAb, thyroid ultrasound and orbital computed tomography. PBMCs were isolated from more than 8 ml of fresh peripheral blood by Ficoll-Paque density gradient centrifugation. Trizol reagent was used to extract total RNA, and RNA quality was then checked on an Agilent 2100 Bioanalyzer. Trimming removed 6 bases from V and 0 bases from J; the gene matches leave 7 bases unexplained. Based on the germline V gene (reference sequence), the CDR1 and CDR2 sequences are LNHDA and SQIVND. From the cysteine through the phenylalanine, the CDR3 covers 16 amino acids. Here the CDR3 DNA is all that survives: 48 bases in frame from base 1.

Amplification of TCR beta CDR3 regions was carried out from RNA transcripts. The TCR CDR3 was subjected to a first round of RT-PCR using the HTBI primer set and the Qiagen OneStep RT-PCR kit. Libraries were constructed in a second round of multiplex PCR, after which size selection and purification were carried out. Paired-end sequencing of the libraries was performed with 100 bp reads on an Illumina HiSeq2000. From the authors' description of their analysis: SOAPnuke was used to process the raw data, removing reads that contained adapters or uncalled bases, had a mean Phred below 15, or lacked an exact match to the constant primer or identifier. COPE v1.2.5 was used to merge the high-quality paired reads, and each unique nucleotide sequence was defined as a clonotype. MiTCR v1.1 was used to align the clonotypes against IMGT TRBV, TRBD and TRBJ reference segments. The analysis included only V-J combinations with a frequency above 0.0001, which together covered around 99% of the repertoires. The TCS score was defined as the ratio of F50 (clonal expansion) to E x V (chaos), calculated using BLOSUM62-based TCRdist between CDR3 peptides within each V-J. Welch's t-statistics and random forest reduced fewer than 550 V-J features to some 14, which were used in a naive Bayes classifier (R e1071). Clones were called with MiXCR by TCRdb after fastp trimmed the public reads at Q25, and only in-frame beta chains were retained. Rows are combined by CDR3 protein, so each entry shows the most common genes and DNA. These V and J calls are TCRdb output, not the study's own analysis. Within this sample are around 690,000 distinct CDR3 sequences, with roughly 17% of them counted one time only. The top ten clonotypes cover 15% to 19% of the sample.

This clonotype was seen ten or more times. This clone's antigen is unknown. No base qualities exist here, and no much larger clone lies one base off it. The sequenced sample was blood. Here the chain combines TRBV19 and TRBJ2-1, and 8 junction bases match TRBD2. This receptor was obtained from a man aged 50 to 60 with Graves' hyperthyroidism. The CDR3 protein sequence reads: CASRRLAQSSYNEQFF. In nucleotide form, the sequence is TGTGCCAGTAGACGACTAGCGCAGAGCTCCTACAATGAGCAGTTCTTC.